This T cell receptor (beta chain) was retrieved from a study of radiation and T cells in renal cell carcinoma (dated by TCRdb to about 2020). Concerning the study at large: A total of around 50 samples underwent TCR beta sequencing, made up of roughly 26 tumors and about 27 peripheral blood samples. In the 53 samples combined, roughly 4.4 million unique CDR3 nucleotide sequences were found, encoding roughly 2.5 million unique CDR3 amino acid sequences. Overall study outcomes, separate from this receptor: Compared with control tumors, irradiated tumors had a greater number of dominant CDR3 motifs, and those motifs took up a bigger portion of the repertoire. Irradiated tumors showed higher TCR clonality than controls, with the top 100 clonotypes averaging 54% of the repertoire versus 43% in nephrectomy-only tumors. Because the trial had a single-armed design, the trial could not examine how radiation dose or scheduling affected the TCR repertoire. Only small tumor regions of 0.95 to 1 g were available, so intratumoral heterogeneity was not captured.

Following the manufacturer's recommendations, the immunoSEQ kit was used to generate TCR beta libraries from genomic DNA. Library preparation used a first multiplex PCR with proprietary primers, then a second PCR adding unique barcodes, with bead cleanups after each round. A positive control reaction and a negative control reaction, both provided in the kit, were run with every batch of samples. The final libraries underwent checking on an Agilent 4200 TapeStation D1000 ScreenTape, volumetric pooling, and quantification by qPCR. Sequencing was performed on an Illumina NextSeq500 using a MidOutput 150-cycle cartridge, with 156 Read1 cycles, 15 Index1 cycles, and the kit custom primers. The pooled library was loaded at roughly 0.9 pM with about 20% PhiX control spiked in. For the original study's pipeline: The vendor-processed data were analyzed in R, and a clonotype was defined as all T cells that share the same CDR3 nucleotide sequence. For clone abundance analyses, frequencies were normalized to the 10,000 most abundant clones per sample. Public T cell clones, which averaged fewer than five per sample, were excluded before analysis. Dominant motif analysis used ImmunoMap with the PAM10 matrix, gap penalty 30 and homology threshold 0.3; motifs with cumulative frequency at least 0.01 counted as dominant. The source is immuneACCESS, and TCRdb retained only in-frame sequences with V and J called. Part of the clones is not carried over; for the studies checked, unresolved V genes explain less than half of this, and the remainder is unexplained. The DNA was the basis for D and trimming; V, J and clone size are from that table. The table for this sample lists roughly 4,000 clones; 65% to 80% of them were counted only once. Jointly, the top ten make up about 8% of the sample.

Its CDR3 holds 14 amino acids, cysteine through phenylalanine. Of the read, only the CDR3 DNA is kept; its 42 bases are in frame from base 1. At the junction V is shortened by 6 bases and J by 3 bases, with 12 bases in between. CDR1 and CDR2 are drawn from the germline V gene: MRHNA, SNTAGT. The time point label for this specimen denotes: tumor resected at nephrectomy. The sample's treatment or condition label, in plain terms: treatment-naive control, cytoreductive nephrectomy. Control tumors were obtained from treatment-naive renal cell carcinoma patients in whom cytoreductive nephrectomy was performed without prior radiation. Renal cell carcinoma with clear cell pathology was present in all patients. Control tumors used for TCR sequencing were obtained from several females and about a dozen males (median age about 50 years, range roughly 35 to 85) and were resected from the early 2010s to the mid-2010s. Tumor processing involved mechanical dissociation, digestion with collagenase/hyaluronidase at 37 degrees C, handling in gentleMACS C tubes, and storage in liquid nitrogen. The QIAamp DNA Blood Mini Kit (Qiagen) was used to prepare genomic DNA for TCR sequencing. The analyses included just those samples that passed every quality control check.

Comment on this clone: This clone's antigen is unknown. Per-nucleotide qualities are absent, and no much larger clonotype sits a single base away.

This specimen was tumor tissue, taken from a patient whose treatment was nephrectomy without radiotherapy. The receptor's source is a man aged 50 or older with renal cell carcinoma. This sequence uses TRBV6-4 and TRBJ1-5; a tentative D match to TRBD1 spans 5 bases. The DNA is as follows: TGTGCCAGCAGCACCCGGGGGGTCAATCAGCCCCAGCATTTT. This codes for CASSTRGVNQPQHF.